Many counts were recorded for the clone carrying this TCR beta chain. The antigen remains undetermined. The hyperthyroidism was newly diagnosed and had lasted under 2 months; the patients were aged 18 to 65. These data come from a study of T cells in Graves' hyperthyroidism and ophthalmopathy. Study outcomes and limitations: Most expanded thyroid clonotypes above 0.001 also appeared in blood.

TCR beta CDR3 regions were amplified from RNA. The TCR CDR3 was amplified in a first-round RT-PCR using the HTBI primer set. Using its own MiXCR run on the multiplex PCR reads, TCRdb lists one record per CDR3 protein. The data hold around 290,000 distinct CDR3 sequences, with about an eighth observed a single time. CDR3 size: 18 residues. J lost 0 bases, V lost 6 bases, and 14 bases had no gene match. The germline CDR1 and CDR2 sequences are MNHEY and SVGEGT. The chain employs TRBV6-2 or TRBV6-3 and TRBJ2-3; 8 bases match TRBD2. The sequenced sample consisted of blood. The origin of this receptor is a woman aged 25 to 39 with Graves' hyperthyroidism that later progressed to Graves' ophthalmopathy. DNA for the CDR3: TGTGCCAGCAGACTAACTAGCGGACGACTTTCTAGCACAGATACGCAGTATTTT. It encodes CASRLTSGRLSSTDTQYF.